These 29 T cell receptor beta chains share one sample of origin, sequenced in a study of CD8 T cells in ankylosing spondylitis. Via MiXCR, TCRdb re-called the 5' RACE reads, giving one row per CDR3 protein. The table includes about 210,000 distinct CDR3 sequences, approximately 8% detected once. Sequencing used blood, either unsorted or a sorted T cell fraction (not recorded which). Source of these receptors: a female donor with ankylosing spondylitis or in good health (not recorded which).

The chain employs TRBV12-3 or TRBV12-4 and TRBJ1-3; 7 bases are a match to TRBD1. The CDR3 consists of 16 residues. The J segment lost 0 bases and the V segment lost 2 bases, leaving 4 bases of the junction unmatched. The CDR3 loop reads CASSLRQGGSGNTIYF. The CDR3 region has the DNA TGTGCCAGCAGTTTACGACAGGGAGGCTCTGGAAACACCATATATTTT.

This clonotype was detected ten times or more. This rearrangement joins TRBV15 to TRBJ2-3, with D possibly being TRBD2 (6 bases). The V and J ends lost 5 bases and 4 bases respectively, with 19 bases between them. From germline, CDR1 is LNHNV and CDR2 YYDKDF (reference sequence). This CDR3 is 16 amino acids long. For the CDR3, the DNA is TGTGCCACCAGCCCTTCCCCCGGGAGACGGGCAGATACGCAGTATTTT. Translating gives CATSPSPGRRADTQYF.

This clonotype came up many times. The CDR3: CSVVRLSGQGYEQYF. The CDR3 DNA reads TGCAGCGTTGTCCGTCTAAGTGGGCAGGGGTACGAGCAGTACTTC. This sequence joins TRBV29-1 and TRBJ2-7, with TRBD1 as a possible D gene (6 bases). V was trimmed by 4 bases and J by 4 bases, leaving 20 bases between them. Germline V gene data show CDR1 as SQVTM and CDR2 as ANQGSEA. CDR3 size: 15 residues.

Many counts were recorded for this clonotype. V and J are TRBV15 and TRBJ2-2; D is uncertain. CDR3 size: 17 residues. Germline-derived CDR1 and CDR2 are LNHNV and YYDKDF (reference sequence). V lost 0 bases and J lost 1, with 12 bases in between. The CDR3 spells CATSRDYTYQNTGELFF. The CDR3 region has the DNA TGTGCCACCAGCAGAGATTACACTTACCAGAACACCGGGGAGCTGTTTTTT.

This clonotype turned up a few times. The chain couples TRBV7-8 to TRBJ2-7, with D unclear. Deletions cut 3 bases from V and 2 bases from J, with 8 bases between. CDR3 size: 13 residues. Per the germline V gene, CDR1 is SGHVS and CDR2 is FQNEAQ. The CDR3 here is CASSFRPAYEQYF. CDR3 coding DNA: TGTGCCAGCAGCTTCCGGCCGGCCTACGAGCAGTACTTC.

This clonotype was recorded a few times. The chain carries TRBV5-6 and TRBJ1-2; D not certain. Germline V gives CDR1 SGHDT, CDR2 YYEEEE. This CDR3 is 14 amino acids long. V lost 0 bases and J lost 2, with 8 bases in between. DNA for the CDR3: TGTGCCAGCAGCTTGGCGGCGGCCAACTATGGCTACACCTTC. Its translation: CASSLAAANYGYTF.

This clonotype was detected many times. The chain carries TRBV6-2 or TRBV6-3 and TRBJ2-7; a possible D gene is TRBD1 (5 bases). Germline V gene lookup returns CDR1 MNHEY and CDR2 SVGEGT. This CDR3 comprises 14 residues. Trimming shortened V by 7 bases and J by 0 bases, and 13 bases separated the two germline ends. CDR3 in amino acids: CASTHLDISYEQYF. The CDR3 region has the DNA TGTGCCAGCACTCACCTGGACATCTCCTACGAGCAGTACTTC.

At least ten counts were recorded for this clonotype. The CDR3 DNA sequence: TGCAGCGTTGAAAGGTCAGGCCCTGCCCAAGAGACCCAGTACTTC. It yields the protein CSVERSGPAQETQYF. The chain is built from TRBV29-1 and TRBJ2-5; D is undetermined. The CDR3 is 15 amino acids. Germline lookup yields CDR1 SQVTM and CDR2 ANQGSEA. Trimming stripped 2 bases from V and 1 base from J, with 14 bases between. Full variable domain (rest looked up from reference TRBV29-1 and TRBJ2-5): SAVISQKPSRDICQRGTSLTIQCQVDSQVTMMFWYRQQPGQSLTLIATANQGSEATYESGFVIDKFPISRPNLTFSTLTVSNMSPEDSSIYLCSVERSGPAQETQYFGPGTRLLVL.

This clonotype was found many times. V gene TRBV13 combines with J gene TRBJ2-7, with TRBD2 matching over 11 bases. There are 15 residues in the CDR3. V lost 4 bases and J lost 0; bases outside the gene matches: 2. Germline V gives CDR1 PRHDT, CDR2 FYEKMQ (reference sequence). In nucleotides, the CDR3 is TGTGCCAGCAGCTATAGCGGGAGGGCCTCCTACGAGCAGTACTTC. Translated, it gives CASSYSGRASYEQYF.

This clonotype has ten or more counts. The rearrangement uses TRBV10-3 and TRBJ2-3; 12 bases are shared with TRBD2. Germline V gene lookup returns CDR1 ENHRY and CDR2 SYGVKD. Trimming took 3 bases from V and 5 from J; bases not matched to a gene: 6. The CDR3 runs 16 residues. DNA for the CDR3: TGTGCCATCAGTGAACGACTAGCGGGAGCTGAAGATACGCAGTATTTT. Its translation: CAISERLAGAEDTQYF.

There are many counts of this clonotype. This chain joins TRBV7-2 and TRBJ2-3; D not resolved. Deletions cut 3 bases from V and 4 bases from J, with 20 bases between. CDR3 length: 17 amino acids. Per the germline V gene, CDR1 is SGHTA and CDR2 is FQGNSA. DNA of the CDR3: TGTGCCAGCAGCTTGGGGTCCGGCCGAAAGGCGGCAGATACGCAGTATTTT. The encoded protein is CASSLGSGRKAADTQYF.

This clonotype was counted many times. V and J are TRBV5-6 and TRBJ1-1; no clear D. V shed 2 bases and J shed 3 bases, with 11 bases lying between them. Germline V gene sequence: CDR1 SGHDT, CDR2 YYEEEE. There are 14 residues in the CDR3. The CDR3 protein is CASSFNYGDTEAFF. The DNA for the CDR3 is TGTGCCAGCAGCTTCAATTACGGGGACACTGAAGCTTTCTTT.

At least ten counts were recorded for this clonotype. J is TRBJ2-1 and V is TRBV7-9; D gene ambiguous. Trimming removed 1 base at V and 7 bases at J, with 8 bases between. Germline V gene lookup returns CDR1 SEHNR and CDR2 FQNEAQ (reference sequence). The CDR3 covers 13 residues. The DNA for the CDR3 is TGTGCCAGCAGCTTAGGGAACTATAATGAGCAGTTCTTC. Protein: CASSLGNYNEQFF.

This clonotype was counted ten times or more. The J gene is TRBJ2-5, the V gene TRBV5-1; D unresolved. V was clipped by 5 bases and J by 0 bases, with 14 bases between them. The CDR3 runs 15 residues. The germline gives CDR1 SGHRS, CDR2 YFSETQ. This CDR3 is CASRAIMSHQETQYF. CDR3 nucleotide sequence: TGCGCCAGCAGAGCGATCATGAGCCACCAAGAGACCCAGTACTTC.

The sample holds many counts of this clonotype. The V call is TRBV5-1, the J call TRBJ2-7; 11 nucleotides match TRBD2. The germline CDR1 and CDR2 sequences are SGHRS and YFSETQ. V trimming: 1 base; J trimming: 2 bases; junction bases outside the gene matches: 17. The CDR3 has 20 amino acids. CDR3 DNA sequence: TGCGCCAGCAGCTTGCGGTCTAAGGGGCTAGCGGGAGGAAATGCCTACGAGCAGTACTTC. Its protein product is CASSLRSKGLAGGNAYEQYF.

This clonotype was counted at least ten times. J is TRBJ2-1 and V is TRBV7-2; the D gene could be TRBD1 or TRBD2 (5 bases each). The germline gives CDR1 SGHTA, CDR2 FQGNSA. The CDR3 sequence is 13 residues long. V was shortened by 3 bases and J by 5 bases, with 8 bases between the two germline ends. The CDR3, as DNA: TGTGCCAGCAGCTTGTGGGGGAACAATGAGCAGTTCTTC. Translation: CASSLWGNNEQFF.

This clonotype was observed many times. The chain has TRBV24-1 and TRBJ2-1; D uncertain. There are 16 residues in the CDR3. The V gene lost 2 bases and the J gene lost 2 bases, with 12 bases spanning the gap. CDR1 is KGHDR, CDR2 SFDVKD, per germline. CDR3 sequence reads: CATSDSRGRAYNEQFF. CDR3 DNA sequence: TGTGCCACCAGTGATTCGCGAGGCCGAGCCTACAATGAGCAGTTCTTC.

The chain recombines TRBV20-1 with TRBJ2-7; 7 bases align to TRBD1. The CDR3 extends over 12 amino acids. Unmatched junction bases numbered 3, after V lost 6 bases and J lost 1 base. Germline-derived CDR1 and CDR2 are DFQATT and SNEGSKA (reference sequence). The CDR3 DNA reads as TGCAGTGCGAGGGACAGTTCCTACGAGCAGTACTTC. This gives the protein CSARDSSYEQYF.

This clonotype was observed many times. The chain combines TRBV6-2 or TRBV6-3 with TRBJ2-2, with D perhaps matching TRBD2 (6 bases). The CDR3 is 14 amino acids. V was clipped by 8 bases and J by 1 base, with 11 bases between them. From germline, CDR1 is MNHEY and CDR2 SVGEGT. DNA of the CDR3: TGTGCCAGCGTGGGCGGGATGAACACCGGGGAGCTGTTTTTT. This sequence encodes CASVGGMNTGELFF.

The table lists this clonotype with many counts. The chain joins TRBV5-1 to TRBJ2-1, with 13 nucleotides matching TRBD2. Germline V lookup: CDR1 SGHRS, CDR2 YFSETQ. This CDR3 contains 15 residues. V trimming: 4 bases; J trimming: 7 bases; junction bases outside the gene matches: 5. Written as DNA, the CDR3 is TGCGCCAGCAGCGCCGGGACTAGCGGGAAGAATGAGCAGTTCTTC. Amino acids: CASSAGTSGKNEQFF.

The chain uses TRBV7-9 and TRBJ2-3; D is unresolved. Germline lookup yields CDR1 SEHNR and CDR2 FQNEAQ (reference sequence). V lost 2 bases to trimming and J lost 0 bases, with 12 bases between them. This CDR3 has 16 residues. This CDR3 reads CASSLKSLASTDTQYF. The CDR3 DNA reads as TGTGCCAGCAGCTTAAAATCCCTTGCTAGCACAGATACGCAGTATTTT.

The J gene is TRBJ2-1, the V gene TRBV7-2, with unresolved D. Trimming pared 5 bases from V and 0 bases from J, leaving 17 bases between. CDR3 size: 17 residues. CDR1 and CDR2 from the germline V gene are SGHTA and FQGNSA. As DNA, the CDR3 is TGTGCCAGCAGCCCTCGGTCCAGCACCAGCTCCTACAATGAGCAGTTCTTC. Translating it yields CASSPRSSTSSYNEQFF.

This clonotype was found many times. This rearrangement joins TRBV15 to TRBJ2-5, with a weak D call TRBD2 (6 bases). V was cut by 6 bases and J by 1 base, with 9 bases left in between. Germline V lookup: CDR1 LNHNV, CDR2 YYDKDF (reference sequence). The CDR3 covers 13 residues. The CDR3 sequence is CATRWRGQETQYF. DNA of the CDR3: TGTGCCACCAGGTGGCGGGGCCAAGAGACCCAGTACTTC.

There are many counts of this clonotype. The chain combines TRBV20-1 with TRBJ2-7, with TRBD2 matching over 13 bases. Germline CDR1 is DFQATT and CDR2 is SNEGSKA (reference sequence). The V segment lost 7 bases and the J segment 2 bases; nucleotides outside the gene matches: 8. CDR3 length: 15 residues. CDR3 region: CSVTPGLAGTYEQYF. DNA of the CDR3: TGCAGTGTTACCCCGGGACTAGCGGGAACCTACGAGCAGTACTTC.

On this clonotype itself: A read error may explain this, as a much larger clone is one base away. The rearrangement uses TRBV25-1 and TRBJ2-3; no definite D call. Germline assignment: CDR1 MGHDK and CDR2 SYGVNS. This CDR3 region has 12 residues. The CDR3 protein is CAISEYTDTQYF. In DNA form, the CDR3 reads TGTGCCATCAGTGAATACACAGATACGCAGTATTTT.

This clonotype was detected many times. The chain uses TRBV20-1 and TRBJ1-5, with D perhaps TRBD1 (6 bases). V was clipped by 6 bases and J by 3 bases, with 15 bases between them. Germline CDR1 and CDR2: DFQATT and SNEGSKA (reference sequence). The CDR3 has 14 residues. The CDR3 DNA is TGCAGTGCCCCTCCCGGACAGATCAATCAGCCCCAGCATTTT. Translating it yields CSAPPGQINQPQHF.

The chain combines TRBV19 with TRBJ2-1; D unclear. Trimming removed 5 bases at V and 10 bases at J, with 18 bases between. Germline CDR1 is LNHDA and CDR2 is SQIVND (reference sequence). The CDR3 is 14 residues long. The CDR3 is CASSVVGLELEQFF. The CDR3 nucleotides read TGTGCCAGTAGTGTCGTCGGCCTCGAGTTGGAGCAGTTCTTC.

This clonotype was detected ten times or more. V is TRBV15 and J is TRBJ2-1; D is unresolved. This CDR3 is built from 15 residues. Germline V CDR1 and CDR2: LNHNV, YYDKDF (reference sequence). The V end lost 2 bases, the J end lost 9 bases, and 17 bases lay between the germline ends. Written as DNA, the CDR3 is TGTGCCACCAGCAGACCCTCGGATAGATACGGTGAGCAGTTCTTC. It translates to CATSRPSDRYGEQFF.

The genes are TRBV20-1 and TRBJ2-7; 12 nucleotides align to TRBD2. This CDR3 is 16 amino acids long. Germline V gene sequence: CDR1 DFQATT, CDR2 SNEGSKA (reference sequence). V lost 1 base, J lost 1 base, and 5 bases stayed unmatched. CDR3 amino acids: CSARGATSGRSYEQYF. DNA for the CDR3: TGCAGTGCTAGAGGGGCAACTAGCGGGAGGTCCTACGAGCAGTACTTC.